The 27 T cell receptor beta chains below all came from one sample that was sequenced in a study of blood T cells in healthy people across ages. The use of a sample-barcoded 5' primer and a J-beta primer mix characterized a second PCR of about 7 to 12 cycles. TCRdb re-derived calls from the 5' RACE reads in MiXCR, one entry per CDR3 protein. In the table there are around 850,000 distinct CDR3 sequences, approximately 35% of which are singletons. Sequencing input: blood. The receptors here all came from a man aged 18 to 35 in good health.

The chain has TRBV6-1 and TRBJ1-3; weak D call: TRBD1 (6 bases). V was pared by 6 bases and J by 0 bases, with 27 bases between. The CDR3 has 20 residues. Per the germline V gene, CDR1 is MNHNS and CDR2 is SASEGT. The CDR3, as DNA: TGTGCCAGCAGCCCCGGGACACCAAGCGTTGATTTCAGCTCTGGAAACACCATATATTTT. This translates into CASSPGTPSVDFSSGNTIYF.

The chain employs TRBV7-2 and TRBJ1-6; tentatively, D is TRBD1 (6 bases). The ends were cut back, 8 bases at V and 6 bases at J, with 11 bases in the middle. The CDR3 totals 13 residues. Germline lookup yields CDR1 SGHTA and CDR2 FQGNSA. The CDR3 is CASGLQGNSPLHF. CDR3 DNA sequence: TGTGCCAGCGGTTTACAGGGTAATTCACCCCTCCACTTT.

Many counts were recorded for this clonotype. The CDR3 protein is CASSKGPGPDTQYF. In DNA, the CDR3 is TGTGCCAGCAGCAAAGGACCCGGACCAGATACGCAGTATTTT. This rearrangement joins TRBV7-3 to TRBJ2-3; D gene ambiguous. V was shortened by 5 bases and J by 4 bases, with 13 bases between the two germline ends. CDR3 length: 14 residues. Per germline, CDR1 SGHTA and CDR2 FQGTGA.

As for this clonotype: A much larger clonotype is one base distant, so this may be a read error. The rearrangement links TRBV20-1 to TRBJ2-5; possible D gene TRBD1, 5 bases. Germline lookup yields CDR1 DFQATT and CDR2 SNEGSKA (reference sequence). Trimming pared 6 bases from V and 11 bases from J, leaving 22 bases between. The CDR3 covers 13 residues. CDR3 sequence: CSAPADRTYKQYF. In nucleotides, the CDR3 is TGCAGTGCCCCCGCCGACAGAACCTACAAGCAGTACTTC.

This chain joins TRBV2 and TRBJ1-1; 7 nucleotides agree with TRBD1. CDR3 size: 15 residues. Per the germline V gene, CDR1 is SNHLY and CDR2 is FYNNEI. The V gene end was trimmed by 4 bases and the J gene end by 0 bases; junction bases not matched to a gene: 5. CDR3 protein: CASSVKGALNTEAFF. The CDR3 DNA follows: TGTGCCAGCAGTGTAAAGGGGGCCCTGAACACTGAAGCTTTCTTT.

In its sample, this clonotype was seen many times. The chain couples TRBV7-9 to TRBJ2-5; D is undetermined. Germline V gene data show CDR1 as SEHNR and CDR2 as FQNEAQ (reference sequence). Trimming shortened V by 4 bases and J by 1 base, and 4 bases separated the two germline ends. The CDR3 runs 12 residues. CDR3 region: CASSWTQETQYF. Written as DNA, the CDR3 is TGTGCCAGCAGCTGGACCCAAGAGACCCAGTACTTC.

This clonotype has ten or more counts. The J gene is TRBJ2-5, the V gene TRBV7-9; 7 nucleotides agree with TRBD1. Losses at the gene ends were 5 bases for V and 0 bases for J; bases not matched to a gene: 9. Germline CDR1 and CDR2: SEHNR and FQNEAQ (reference sequence). CDR3 length: 16 residues. CDR3 sequence: CASSPQGTVYQETQYF. The CDR3 nucleotides read TGTGCCAGCAGCCCCCAAGGGACAGTGTACCAAGAGACCCAGTACTTC.

This clonotype was seen repeatedly, ten times or more. The chain couples TRBV12-3 or TRBV12-4 to TRBJ2-1; perhaps TRBD2 as D (6 bases). There are 15 residues in the CDR3. V dropped 6 bases and J dropped 7 bases, with 19 bases sitting between them. This CDR3 reads CASSRGTATGNEQFF. Written as DNA, the CDR3 is TGTGCCAGCAGCCGCGGGACCGCTACGGGGAATGAGCAGTTCTTC.

The chain has TRBV6-2 or TRBV6-3 and TRBJ1-5; TRBD1 might be the D (5 bases). The CDR3 runs 13 residues. The germline V gene has CDR1 MNHEY and CDR2 SVGEGT. V was cut by 3 bases and J by 5 bases, with 8 bases left in between. The CDR3 sequence: CASSYEGYQPQHF. CDR3 coding DNA: TGTGCCAGCAGTTATGAGGGGTATCAGCCCCAGCATTTT.

This clonotype was picked up a small number of times. The rearrangement links TRBV6-2 or TRBV6-3 to TRBJ1-6, with 9 bases that match TRBD1. Germline trimming cut 5 bases from V and 8 bases from J; bases unmatched to any gene: 7. Germline V gene lookup returns CDR1 MNHEY and CDR2 SVGEGT. This CDR3 contains 15 residues. CDR3 sequence: CASSLNRDRDSPLHF. CDR3 coding DNA: TGTGCCAGCAGTCTAAACCGGGACAGGGATTCACCCCTCCACTTT.

The genes are TRBV5-1 and TRBJ1-1, with D perhaps TRBD1 (5 bases). The CDR3 length is 16 residues. V was shortened by 0 bases and J by 2 bases, with 14 bases between the two germline ends. Germline loops: CDR1 SGHRS, CDR2 YFSETQ. CDR3 region: CASSLGGDPINTEAFF. The CDR3 bases are TGCGCCAGCAGCTTGGGTGGGGACCCGATCAACACTGAAGCTTTCTTT. Complete variable domain (other parts from reference TRBV5-1 and TRBJ1-1): KAGVTQTPRYLIKTRGQQVTLSCSPISGHRSVSWYQQTPGQGLQFLFEYFSETQRNKGNFPGRFSGRQFSNSRSEMNVSTLELGDSALYLCASSLGGDPINTEAFFGQGTRLTVV.

The chain links TRBV20-1 to TRBJ1-1; D perhaps matches TRBD1 (5 bases). The CDR3 sequence is 17 residues long. With 0 bases removed from V and 0 bases from J, the gap between germline ends came to 17 bases. Germline assignment: CDR1 DFQATT and CDR2 SNEGSKA (reference sequence). The CDR3, as DNA: TGCAGTGCTAGAGATCGGGAGGGGAGGGAGGTGAACACTGAAGCTTTCTTT. Translation gives CSARDREGREVNTEAFF.

V is TRBV5-1 and J is TRBJ2-3, with 7 bases that match TRBD2. Germline-derived CDR1 and CDR2 are SGHRS and YFSETQ. V lost 4 bases and J lost 2; bases outside the gene matches: 10. The CDR3 covers 16 residues. The CDR3 spells CASSTGGSTTTDTQYF. DNA of the CDR3: TGCGCCAGCAGCACCGGGGGGTCTACCACCACAGATACGCAGTATTTT.

The table lists this clonotype with a few counts. V and J are TRBV20-1 and TRBJ1-1, with unresolved D. The germline CDR1 and CDR2 sequences are DFQATT and SNEGSKA (reference sequence). Deletions cut 3 bases from V and 3 bases from J, with 5 bases between. The CDR3 sequence is 11 residues long. The DNA for the CDR3 is TGCAGTGCTAGGCCCCACACTGAAGCTTTCTTT. It translates to CSARPHTEAFF.

This clonotype was detected many times. The rearrangement links TRBV3-1 to TRBJ1-2; TRBD1 matches at 7 bases. Losses at the gene ends were 0 bases for V and 1 base for J; bases not matched to a gene: 8. This CDR3 region has 17 residues. Germline assignment: CDR1 LGHDT and CDR2 YNNKEL (reference sequence). The CDR3 region is CASSQDRTGGGNYGYTF. CDR3 nucleotides: TGTGCCAGCAGCCAAGACCGGACAGGCGGTGGTAACTATGGCTACACCTTC.

As concerns this clonotype: One end of the junction fails to match germline, which may point to a read error. The V call is TRBV9, the J call TRBJ2-7, with D possibly being TRBD1 (5 bases). The CDR3 totals 14 residues. Germline lookup yields CDR1 SGDLS and CDR2 YYNGEE. In DNA form, the CDR3 reads TGTGCCAACAGCGTGTGTCCAGGGACCTACGAGCAGTACTTC. It specifies CANSVCPGTYEQYF.

The chain links TRBV5-1 to TRBJ1-2; perhaps TRBD1 as D (6 bases). CDR1 and CDR2 from the germline V gene are SGHRS and YFSETQ. CDR3 length: 14 residues. Trimming cost V 3 bases and J 3 bases, with 12 bases left between them. The CDR3 DNA reads TGCGCCAGCAGCTCCGGGACAAGTGACTATGGCTACACCTTC. This translates into CASSSGTSDYGYTF.

In its sample, this clonotype was seen once. This sequence may be a read error, since a much larger clone differs from it by one base. CDR3 protein: CASGQDFGTASTDTQYF. The CDR3 region has the DNA TGCGCCAGCGGCCAAGATTTCGGGACAGCGAGCACAGATACGCAGTATTTT. V usage is TRBV4-3 and J usage is TRBJ2-3; 7 positions agree with TRBD1. CDR1 LGHNA and CDR2 YSLEER come from the germline V gene. The CDR3 spans 17 residues.

The chain uses TRBV20-1 and TRBJ1-1; D possibly corresponds to TRBD1 (6 bases). The CDR3 covers 13 residues. Deletions cut 6 bases from V and 4 bases from J, with 15 bases between. Per the germline V gene, CDR1 is DFQATT and CDR2 is SNEGSKA (reference sequence). The CDR3 loop is CSAPHRETTEAFF. The CDR3 DNA reads as TGCAGTGCCCCCCACAGGGAAACCACTGAAGCTTTCTTT.

This clonotype has only a few counts. The genes are TRBV6-5 and TRBJ2-5; tentative D call: TRBD1 (5 bases). The closer fit of TRBJ2-7 to the DNA end suggests the J call may be wrong. The CDR3 has 13 amino acids. Germline V CDR1 and CDR2: MNHEY, SVGAGI. DNA for the CDR3: TGTGCCAGCAGTTTTGTTCTTGGGGCCGAGCAGTACTTC. Amino acids: CASSFVLGAEQYF.

The chain couples TRBV6-2 or TRBV6-3 to TRBJ2-7, with D possibly TRBD2 on 6 matching bases. V was clipped by 5 bases and J by 2 bases, with 13 bases between them. This CDR3 contains 14 residues. The germline CDR1 and CDR2 sequences are MNHEY and SVGEGT. The CDR3 DNA reads TGTGCCAGCAGTCTCGTAGGGAGGACCTACGAGCAGTACTTC. Its translation is CASSLVGRTYEQYF.

There are a few counts of this clonotype. The J gene is TRBJ2-7, the V gene TRBV12-3 or TRBV12-4; D is ambiguous. Trimming stripped 2 bases from V and 3 bases from J, with 14 bases between. The CDR3 has 15 residues. CDR3 in amino acids: CASSLQGKNIYEQYF. In DNA, the CDR3 is TGTGCCAGCAGTTTACAAGGGAAGAATATCTACGAGCAGTACTTC.

V usage is TRBV6-2 or TRBV6-3 and J usage is TRBJ2-2; D gene ambiguous. CDR3 length: 15 amino acids. Between the trimmed V and J ends, which lost 0 bases and 0 bases, there was a span of 5 bases. Germline V lookup: CDR1 MNHEY, CDR2 SVGEGT. The CDR3 DNA follows: TGTGCCAGCAGTTACTCGATAGCGAACACCGGGGAGCTGTTTTTT. Translation gives CASSYSIANTGELFF.

The chain recombines TRBV5-1 with TRBJ2-1; TRBD2 agrees at 10 bases. CDR1 SGHRS and CDR2 YFSETQ come from the germline V gene. There are 15 residues in the CDR3. Trimming at V came to 4 bases and at J to 8 bases, leaving 9 bases not matched to a gene. CDR3 protein: CASSPKRGGCDEQFF. The CDR3 DNA sequence: TGCGCCAGCAGCCCGAAGCGGGGGGGCTGTGATGAGCAGTTCTTC.

This clonotype turned up a few times. The rearrangement links TRBV5-1 to TRBJ2-1; 9 bases map to TRBD1. The CDR3 spans 14 residues. V shed 4 bases and J 7 bases; nucleotides not matched to a gene: 6. The germline CDR1 and CDR2 sequences are SGHRS and YFSETQ. The CDR3 DNA follows: TGCGCCAGCAGCACGGGACAGGGATCTAATGAGCAGTTCTTC. Its protein is CASSTGQGSNEQFF.

A single count supports this clonotype. The V call is TRBV15, the J call TRBJ1-1, with D possibly matching TRBD1 (5 bases). The CDR3 has 12 residues. V was pared by 5 bases and J by 8 bases, with 12 bases between. CDR1 and CDR2 (germline): LNHNV, YYDKDF (reference sequence). CDR3 region: CATSGGEAEAFF. The DNA for the CDR3 is TGTGCCACCAGCGGAGGGGAGGCGGAAGCTTTCTTT.

The gene calls are TRBV4-1 and TRBJ2-1, with 13 bases lining up with TRBD2. V shed 3 bases and J 0 bases; nucleotides not matched to a gene: 11. Germline lookup yields CDR1 MGHRA and CDR2 YSYEKL. CDR3 length: 20 amino acids. DNA for the CDR3: TGCGCCAGCAGCCATCTCGGACTAGCGGGGGCTCTTAGCTCCTACAATGAGCAGTTCTTC. This translates into CASSHLGLAGALSSYNEQFF.